A single sample gave rise to the 27 T cell receptor beta chains below, sequenced in a study of T cells in Graves' hyperthyroidism and ophthalmopathy (dated by TCRdb to the late 2010s). The method was multiplex PCR. The listed sequencing device is Illumina HiSeq 2000. Amplification of TCR beta CDR3 regions was carried out from RNA transcripts. The first round of RT-PCR for the TCR CDR3 was performed with the HTBI primer set and the Qiagen OneStep RT-PCR kit. TCRdb took the public reads, trimmed them with fastp at Q25, ran MiXCR for clone calling and kept in-frame beta chains. Duplicate CDR3 protein sequences are folded into a single record with the most common DNA and genes. This sample gives about half a million distinct CDR3 sequences in total; around a fifth of them show up just once. Less than 65% of the sample is in the top ten clones. Sequencing input: blood. The receptors derive from a woman in her seventies with Graves' ophthalmopathy.

This rearrangement joins TRBV20-1 to TRBJ1-2; tentatively, D is TRBD1 (5 bases). Trimming cost V 1 base and J 6 bases, with 21 bases left between them. Germline loops: CDR1 DFQATT, CDR2 SNEGSKA (reference sequence). The length of the CDR3 is 16 residues. CDR3 in amino acids: CSARAGARAGVDGYTF. The CDR3, as DNA: TGCAGTGCTAGAGCCGGGGCCAGGGCGGGCGTAGATGGCTACACCTTC.

V gene TRBV12-3 or TRBV12-4 combines with J gene TRBJ2-2, with a weak D call TRBD1 (7 bases). The CDR3 totals 17 residues. V lost 4 bases, J lost 0 bases, and 15 bases lay in between. This CDR3 reads CASSSRDSIANTGELFF. CDR3 DNA: TGTGCCAGCAGTTCGCGGGACAGTATAGCGAACACCGGGGAGCTGTTTTTT.

This clonotype was detected only once. This chain connects TRBV6-9 to TRBJ1-1; D uncertain. This CDR3 comprises 12 residues. The germline CDR1 and CDR2 sequences are MNHGY and SVAAGI. Trimming shortened V by 4 bases and J by 6 bases, and 9 bases separated the two germline ends. The CDR3 protein is CASSFHAAEAFF. Written as DNA, the CDR3 is TGTGCCAGCAGTTTTCACGCCGCTGAAGCTTTCTTT.

This clonotype was recorded at least ten times. The chain is built from TRBV2 and TRBJ2-2, with 13 bases identical to TRBD2. The CDR3 extends over 15 amino acids. CDR1 and CDR2 from the germline V gene are SNHLY and FYNNEI. V was clipped by 4 bases and J by 5 bases; unmatched bases: 1. The CDR3 protein is CASSGTSGRTGELFF. The DNA of the CDR3 is TGTGCCAGCAGTGGGACTAGCGGGAGAACCGGGGAGCTGTTTTTT.

There are a few counts of this clonotype. V gene TRBV12-3 or TRBV12-4 combines with J gene TRBJ2-5; 10 nucleotides align to TRBD1. The CDR3 covers 16 residues. V trimming: 1 base; J trimming: 5 bases; junction bases outside the gene matches: 7. The CDR3 DNA reads TGTGCCAGCAGTTTAGTCGACAGGGGGCGGTTCGAGACCCAGTACTTC. Amino acid sequence: CASSLVDRGRFETQYF.

In this sample, this clonotype turned up a few times. The chain carries TRBV30 and TRBJ1-1, with D possibly TRBD1 on 5 matching bases. V lost 2 bases, J lost 1 base, and 11 bases lay in between. The CDR3 runs to 14 residues. Germline CDR1 GTSNPN, CDR2 SVGIG (reference sequence). CDR3 protein: CAWSKPGPNTEAFF. In nucleotides, the CDR3 is TGTGCCTGGAGTAAACCGGGGCCGAACACTGAAGCTTTCTTT. The full variable domain, in which reference TRBV30 and TRBJ1-1 provide the parts outside the CDR3, is SQTIHQWPATLVQPVGSPLSLECTVEGTSNPNLYWYRQAAGRGLQLLFYSVGIGQISSEVPQNLSASRPQDRQFILSSKKLLLSDSGFYLCAWSKPGPNTEAFFGQGTRLTVV.

This chain uses TRBV28 with TRBJ2-7; a weak D match, TRBD1 (5 bases). Germline lookup yields CDR1 MDHEN and CDR2 SYDVKM. V was pared by 7 bases and J by 3 bases, with 16 bases between. The CDR3 is made up of 14 amino acids. The CDR3 reads CASTAWGRFYEQYF. The CDR3 bases are TGTGCCAGCACCGCTTGGGGCAGATTCTACGAGCAGTACTTC. The full variable domain, rest sourced from reference TRBV28 and TRBJ2-7, is DVKVTQSSRYLVKRTGEKVFLECVQDMDHENMFWYRQDPGLGLRLIYFSYDVKMKEKGDIPEGYSVSREKKERFSLILESASTNQTSMYLCASTAWGRFYEQYFGPGTRLTVT.

This rearrangement joins TRBV12-5 to TRBJ2-7; D gene uncertain. Germline V lookup: CDR1 LGHNT, CDR2 FRNRAP. This CDR3 spans 13 amino acids. V lost 1 base to trimming and J lost 1 base, with 5 bases between them. CDR3 region: CASGLGGSYEQYF. DNA of the CDR3: TGTGCTAGTGGTTTGGGGGGTTCCTACGAGCAGTACTTC. The complete variable domain, with remaining parts taken from reference TRBV12-5 and TRBJ2-7, reads DARVTQTPRHKVTEMGQEVTMRCQPILGHNTVFWYRQTMMQGLELLAYFRNRAPLDDSGMPKDRFSAEMPDATLATLKIQPSEPRDSAVYFCASGLGGSYEQYFGPGTRLTVT.

On this clonotype itself: The junction and the germline gene differ at one end; a read error may be behind it. The genes are TRBV6-1 and TRBJ2-2, with 9 bases aligning to TRBD2. Germline values: CDR1 MNHNS, CDR2 SASEGT. The CDR3 spans 13 residues. CDR3 DNA: TGTACCAGCAGTGTAGCGGGAGACGGGGAGCTGTTTTTT. Its protein is CTSSVAGDGELFF.

The chain links TRBV5-1 to TRBJ2-1; D is unclear. V was cut by 3 bases and J by 0 bases, with 10 bases left in between. This CDR3 has 15 residues. Germline-derived CDR1 and CDR2 are SGHRS and YFSETQ. The CDR3: CASSSDLSSYNEQFF. The CDR3 DNA is TGCGCCAGCAGCTCCGACCTCAGCTCCTACAATGAGCAGTTCTTC.

This clonotype was counted at least ten times. The chain links TRBV15 to TRBJ1-5, with D perhaps TRBD1 (6 bases). This CDR3 is built from 15 residues. The germline V gene has CDR1 LNHNV and CDR2 YYDKDF (reference sequence). Trimming took off 0 bases at V and 9 bases at J, with 15 bases between the two ends. CDR3 in amino acids: CATSRDSGTTWPQHF. Written as DNA, the CDR3 is TGTGCCACCAGCAGAGACTCCGGGACAACCTGGCCCCAGCATTTT.

In this sample, this clonotype turned up a few times. The genes are TRBV20-1 and TRBJ2-7; the match to TRBD2 covers 11 bases. Germline V lookup: CDR1 DFQATT, CDR2 SNEGSKA (reference sequence). This CDR3 contains 15 residues. Trimming at V came to 4 bases and at J to 0 bases, leaving 5 bases not matched to a gene. This CDR3 is CSATRLAGSSYEQYF. In nucleotides, the CDR3 is TGCAGTGCTACCAGACTAGCGGGAAGCTCCTACGAGCAGTACTTC.

The chain joins TRBV3-1 to TRBJ2-3; D is perhaps TRBD2 (5 bases). V dropped 4 bases and J dropped 4 bases, with 9 bases sitting between them. Per germline, CDR1 LGHDT and CDR2 YNNKEL (reference sequence). The CDR3 sequence is 13 residues long. The CDR3 is CASSLYGADTQYF. DNA for the CDR3: TGTGCCAGCAGCCTATACGGGGCAGATACGCAGTATTTT.

CDR3 nucleotide sequence: TGCGCCAGCAGCACCGTAGCGGGATCCTACAATGAGCAGTTCTTC. Translated: CASSTVAGSYNEQFF. The chain links TRBV5-1 to TRBJ2-1, with 8 bases that match TRBD2. Germline CDR1 SGHRS, CDR2 YFSETQ. The CDR3 is made up of 15 amino acids. V trimming: 4 bases; J trimming: 1 base; junction bases outside the gene matches: 4.

The chain has TRBV19 and TRBJ2-1; D uncertain. CDR3 length equals 14 residues. The V gene's germline CDR1 is LNHDA and CDR2 SQIVND (reference sequence). Trimming shortened V by 0 bases and J by 5 bases, and 8 bases separated the two germline ends. CDR3 nucleotide sequence: TGTGCCAGTAGTATAGATCGGACCGACAATGAGCAGTTCTTC. It yields the protein CASSIDRTDNEQFF.

This clonotype was detected ten times or more. This CDR3 is CASSVGGSVNTEAFF. In DNA form, the CDR3 reads TGTGCCAGCAGCGTAGGGGGTTCGGTGAACACTGAAGCTTTCTTT. This chain joins TRBV9 and TRBJ1-1, with no clear D. Trimming stripped 0 bases from V and 0 bases from J, with 9 bases between. There are 15 residues in the CDR3. CDR1 and CDR2 (germline): SGDLS, YYNGEE.

This clonotype was recorded at least ten times. The V call is TRBV12-3 or TRBV12-4, the J call TRBJ2-3; D unresolved. This CDR3 is built from 14 residues. V was cut by 3 bases and J by 1 base, with 8 bases left in between. As DNA, the CDR3 is TGTGCCAGCAGTTTCAGAATTGGCACAGATACGCAGTATTTT. Translation: CASSFRIGTDTQYF.

J is TRBJ1-2 and V is TRBV6-1, with TRBD1 matching 9 bases. There are 14 residues in the CDR3. Trimming at V came to 6 bases and at J to 9 bases, leaving 11 bases not matched to a gene. Germline CDR1 reads MNHNS; CDR2 reads SASEGT. CDR3 sequence (DNA): TGTGCCAGCAGAGGACCGGGACAGGGATCTAGCTACACCTTC. This codes for CASRGPGQGSSYTF.

The chain links TRBV20-1 to TRBJ1-3; D uncertain. The CDR3 is made up of 14 amino acids. Trimming removed 3 bases at V and 0 bases at J, with 9 bases between. The germline gives CDR1 DFQATT, CDR2 SNEGSKA (reference sequence). For the CDR3, the DNA is TGCAGTGCTAGTGTACGGGGCTCTGGAAACACCATATATTTT. This gives the protein CSASVRGSGNTIYF.

The count of this clonotype is one. A much larger clone differs from this one at a single base, so this may be a read error. The gene calls are TRBV11-3 and TRBJ2-1; D is undetermined. This CDR3 comprises 14 residues. With 5 bases removed from V and 3 bases from J, the gap between germline ends came to 11 bases. CDR1 is SGHNT, CDR2 YENEEA, per germline. In nucleotides, the CDR3 is TGTGCCAGCAGCGTCTCGGGTCTCTACAATGAGCAGTTCTTC. Its protein is CASSVSGLYNEQFF.

V and J are TRBV20-1 and TRBJ2-1, with 12 bases matching TRBD2. The CDR3 loop spans 15 amino acids. CDR1 and CDR2 (germline): DFQATT, SNEGSKA (reference sequence). J gave up 4 bases and V 6 bases, and 7 bases lay outside the gene matches. DNA of the CDR3: TGCAGTGCGCCCGGACTAGCGGGACCTTACAATGAGCAGTTCTTC. Translation gives CSAPGLAGPYNEQFF.

In its sample, this clonotype was seen a few times. The genes are TRBV30 and TRBJ1-2, with 7 bases that match TRBD1. The CDR3 contains 14 residues. Unmatched junction bases numbered 6, after V lost 2 bases and J lost 3 bases. Germline V gene data show CDR1 as GTSNPN and CDR2 as SVGIG (reference sequence). CDR3 bases: TGTGCCTGGAGTATCCCGGGACAGCACTATGGCTACACCTTC. This translates into CAWSIPGQHYGYTF. The full variable domain, completed using reference TRBV30 and TRBJ1-2, is SQTIHQWPATLVQPVGSPLSLECTVEGTSNPNLYWYRQAAGRGLQLLFYSVGIGQISSEVPQNLSASRPQDRQFILSSKKLLLSDSGFYLCAWSIPGQHYGYTFGSGTRLTVV.

In this sample, this clonotype turned up many times. The rearrangement links TRBV12-3 or TRBV12-4 to TRBJ1-5; D gene uncertain. V was trimmed by 7 bases and J by 3 bases, leaving 13 bases between them. The CDR3 loop spans 14 amino acids. CDR3 amino acids: CASKRSEVNQPQHF. Here the CDR3 DNA reads TGTGCCAGCAAAAGGTCAGAAGTCAATCAGCCCCAGCATTTT.

With regard to this clonotype: Its ends do not fully match the called genes, so a read error is possible. The rearrangement uses TRBV7-6 and TRBJ2-6, with D perhaps being TRBD1 or TRBD2 (6 bases each). Germline CDR1 SGHVS, CDR2 FNYEAQ. This CDR3 has 15 residues. CDR3 in amino acids: CASSDTGTGANVLAF. The DNA of the CDR3 is TGTGCCAGCAGCGATACAGGGACTGGGGCCAACGTCCTGGCTTTC. The variable domain in full, completed from reference TRBV7-6 and TRBJ2-6, reads GAGVSQSPRYKVTKRGQDVALRCDPISGHVSLYWYRQALGQGPEFLTYFNYEAQQDKSGLPNDRFSAERPEGSISTLTIQRTEQRDSAMYRCASSDTGTGANVLAFGAGSRLTVL.

This chain connects TRBV12-3 or TRBV12-4 to TRBJ2-7; 14 bases line up with TRBD2. The V segment lost 5 bases and the J segment 6 bases; nucleotides outside the gene matches: 6. There are 15 residues in the CDR3. The CDR3 DNA is TGTGCCAGCAGTCACCCGGGACTAGCGGGAGTCGAGCAGTACTTC. This sequence encodes CASSHPGLAGVEQYF.

This clonotype appeared a few times. V gene TRBV11-1 combines with J gene TRBJ2-4, with TRBD2 identical over 14 bases. Trimming removed 5 bases from V and 9 bases from J; junction bases left unmatched: 9. CDR1 and CDR2 from the germline V gene are SGHAT and FQDESV (reference sequence). The CDR3 is made up of 16 amino acids. The CDR3 loop reads CASSRLAGGPGVIQYF. CDR3 DNA sequence: TGTGCCAGCAGCAGACTAGCGGGAGGGCCGGGTGTCATTCAGTACTTC. The entire variable domain, with the rest obtained from reference TRBV11-1 and TRBJ2-4, is as follows: EAEVAQSPRYKITEKSQAVAFWCDPISGHATLYWYRQILGQGPELLVQFQDESVVDDSQLPKDRFSAERLKGVDSTLKIQPAELGDSAMYLCASSRLAGGPGVIQYFGAGTRLSVL.

The V and J genes are TRBV27 and TRBJ1-4; possible D gene TRBD1, 5 bases. V shed 1 base and J shed 5 bases, with 11 bases lying between them. The germline V gene encodes CDR1 MNHEY and CDR2 SMNVEV (reference sequence). The CDR3 sequence is 15 residues long. CDR3 nucleotides: TGTGCCAGCAGTTTATTTAGGGGCTTAAATGAAAAACTGTTTTTT. Translation gives CASSLFRGLNEKLFF.